This record covers a single TCR beta chain. The target antigen is unknown. Trimming left V 0 bases short and J 1 base short, with 12 bases between. This CDR3 has 16 residues. Germline lookup yields CDR1 LGHNA and CDR2 YSLEER. The sample originates from a study of OX40 agonist ivuxolimab in advanced cancers. Some clones are missing from TCRdb's copy, which holds only in-frame ones; the method was immunoSEQ multiplex PCR. The repertoire holds tens of thousands of clones, just over 90% seen once, with about 5.5% in the top ten. Blood was sampled at baseline, cycle 4 day 1, and cycle 7 day 1. The study, taken as a whole, reports: The study observed clonal expansion of CD4+ and CD8+ blood T cells by week 6 at 0.1 to 3.0 mg/kg. People who partly responded at 0.1-3.0 mg/kg had some of the least clonal expansion seen. Nonresponders included some who also had low normalized T-cell clonal expansion.

The chain couples TRBV4-3 to TRBJ2-5, with D unclear. The specimen comprised CD4+ or CD8+ T cells sorted from blood, sampled in a trial of the OX40 agonist ivuxolimab. The TCR sequence derives from an adult with an advanced solid tumor such as melanoma, head and neck, liver or kidney cancer. The chain's CDR3 is CASSQESMGIQETQYF. The CDR3 DNA sequence: TGCGCCAGCAGCCAAGAAAGTATGGGTATCCAAGAGACCCAGTACTTC.